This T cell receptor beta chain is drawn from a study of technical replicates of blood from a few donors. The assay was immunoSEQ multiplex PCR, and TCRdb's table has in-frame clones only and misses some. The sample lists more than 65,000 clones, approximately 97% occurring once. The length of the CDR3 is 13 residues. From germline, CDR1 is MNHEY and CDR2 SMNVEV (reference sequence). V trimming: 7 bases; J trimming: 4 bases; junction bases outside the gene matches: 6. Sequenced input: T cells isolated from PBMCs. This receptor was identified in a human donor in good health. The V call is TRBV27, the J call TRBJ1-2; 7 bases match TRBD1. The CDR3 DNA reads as TGTGCCAGCACCGGACAGGATTCCTATGGCTACACCTTC. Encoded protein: CASTGQDSYGYTF.